The TCR beta chain described here comes from a study of cytomegalovirus exposure and HLA in healthy donors. Study information: The early release's HLA-typed donors yielded approximately 85 million unique TCRs. Study observations and caveats: Reports indicated that the classifier achieved high specificity and sensitivity in diagnosing cytomegalovirus status. Relative to the roughly 690-donor mean, N-insertions were reportedly fewer in an Asian-associated ancestry cluster in a later analysis.

V was clipped by 6 bases and J by 1 base, with 9 bases between them. The CDR3 consists of 13 residues. Germline values: CDR1 LGHNT, CDR2 FRNRAP. PCR amplification relied on 60 Vbeta primers (plus 13 Jbeta primers). The table came from immunoSEQ multiplex PCR; TCRdb's copy has only in-frame clones and leaves some out. This repertoire shows 95,000 to 150,000 clones, roughly 80% found once; its top ten account for 7.5% to 9%. On this clone itself: What it binds is unknown.

The sample comprised PBMCs. The rearrangement joins TRBV12-5 to TRBJ1-1; D not resolved. This receptor was identified in a female donor in good health and CMV-seropositive. This CDR3 is CASGLQENTEAFF. As DNA, the CDR3 is TGTGCTAGTGGCCTCCAGGAGAACACTGAAGCTTTCTTT.